What follows are 19 T cell receptor beta chains derived from one specimen sequenced in a study of T cell responses to AZD1222 COVID-19 vaccine. Libraries were prepared by immunoSEQ multiplex PCR; TCRdb keeps only in-frame clonotypes and omits some of them. This table holds 75,000 to 85,000 clones, roughly 87% found once. The material was peripheral blood, obtained on day 0 of AZD1222 vaccination. The receptor set was obtained from an adult in good health.

The V and J genes are TRBV2 and TRBJ2-5; the D gene could be TRBD1 or TRBD2 (5 bases each). V shed 6 bases and J shed 2 bases, with 25 bases lying between them. The V gene's germline CDR1 is SNHLY and CDR2 FYNNEI. The CDR3 spans 18 residues. In nucleotides, the CDR3 is TGTGCCAGCAGGTCGGGACCATCACTACCACCAATGCAAGAGACCCAGTACTTC. Its protein product is CASRSGPSLPPMQETQYF.

This clone was observed once. The chain carries TRBV19 and TRBJ1-3; no clear D gene. The CDR3 consists of 14 residues. From germline, CDR1 is LNHDA and CDR2 SQIVND (reference sequence). V dropped 3 bases and J dropped 3 bases, with 9 bases sitting between them. As DNA, the CDR3 is TGTGCCAGTAGTATGGTCGAATTTGGAAACACCATATATTTT. As protein: CASSMVEFGNTIYF.

The V call is TRBV9, the J call TRBJ1-2; a possible D gene is TRBD1 (5 bases). Trimming pared 4 bases from V and 2 bases from J, leaving 15 bases between. This CDR3 region has 15 residues. Germline lookup yields CDR1 SGDLS and CDR2 YYNGEE. CDR3 nucleotides: TGTGCCAGCAGCACTGGGGACGGCAAAAACTATGGCTACACCTTC. Translation gives CASSTGDGKNYGYTF.

This chain links TRBV11-3 with TRBJ1-4; D gene unclear. The V end was cut by 0 bases, the J end by 8 bases, with 13 bases between. This CDR3 has 15 amino acids. CDR1 is SGHNT, CDR2 YENEEA, per germline. The CDR3 DNA reads TGTGCCAGCAGCTTAGACGGGAGAGTTGACGAAAAACTGTTTTTT. Protein: CASSLDGRVDEKLFF.

The chain uses TRBV4-1 and TRBJ1-3, with 8 bases fitting TRBD1. V dropped 3 bases and J dropped 4; count of bases not matched to a gene: 8. This CDR3 comprises 16 residues. Per the germline V gene, CDR1 is MGHRA and CDR2 is YSYEKL. The CDR3 coding sequence is TGCGCCAGCAGCCAGCCCGACAGGGGTTTCGGAAACACCATATATTTT. Encoded protein: CASSQPDRGFGNTIYF.

This sequence joins TRBV12-3 or TRBV12-4 and TRBJ1-5; D unclear. The CDR3 covers 13 residues. Deletions cut 5 bases from V and 4 bases from J, with 9 bases between. The CDR3 here is CASSPSLNQPQHF. The CDR3 DNA reads TGTGCCAGCAGTCCATCTTTAAATCAGCCCCAGCATTTT.

This chain uses TRBV27 with TRBJ2-1; 9 bases align to TRBD2. The trim removed 6 bases at V and 5 bases at J, leaving 11 bases unmatched. The germline gives CDR1 MNHEY, CDR2 SMNVEV (reference sequence). This CDR3 is built from 16 residues. The CDR3 DNA is TGTGCCAGCAGCATGGCGGGGGGGCGCATTAACAATGAGCAGTTCTTC. Amino acid sequence: CASSMAGGRINNEQFF.

The chain recombines TRBV2 with TRBJ1-1; TRBD1 matches 7 bases. The CDR3 is 17 amino acids. Germline V lookup: CDR1 SNHLY, CDR2 FYNNEI. After removal of 0 bases from V and 0 bases from J, the junction contained 7 bases not matched to a gene. The CDR3, as DNA: TGTGCCAGCAGTGAAGCGGGACAGACGTTTATGAACACTGAAGCTTTCTTT. Residues: CASSEAGQTFMNTEAFF.

The V gene is TRBV7-9, the J gene TRBJ2-2, with D tentatively TRBD1 (6 bases). V was trimmed by 6 bases and J by 2 bases, leaving 13 bases between them. The CDR3 spans 15 residues. Looked up from germline, CDR1 is SEHNR and CDR2 is FQNEAQ (reference sequence). As DNA, the CDR3 is TGTGCCAGCAGATCGAACAGGGACAACACCGGGGAGCTGTTTTTT. The encoded protein is CASRSNRDNTGELFF. Looking up the rest from reference TRBV7-9 and TRBJ2-2 gives the full variable domain: DTGVSQNPRHKITKRGQNVTFRCDPISEHNRLYWYRQTLGQGPEFLTYFQNEAQLEKSRLLSDRFSAERPKGSFSTLEIQRTEQGDSAMYLCASRSNRDNTGELFFGEGSRLTVL.

V usage is TRBV7-6 and J usage is TRBJ1-4; TRBD1 aligns across 9 bases. The CDR3 sequence is 15 residues long. Germline V gives CDR1 SGHVS, CDR2 FNYEAQ. J lost 3 bases, V lost 5 bases, and 4 bases had no gene match. In nucleotides, the CDR3 is TGTGCCAGCAGCACGGGACAGGGCGCTAATGAAAAACTGTTTTTT. Translation gives CASSTGQGANEKLFF. The full variable domain, rest sourced from reference TRBV7-6 and TRBJ1-4, is GAGVSQSPRYKVTKRGQDVALRCDPISGHVSLYWYRQALGQGPEFLTYFNYEAQQDKSGLPNDRFSAERPEGSISTLTIQRTEQRDSAMYRCASSTGQGANEKLFFGSGTQLSVL.

The CDR3 protein is CASSPTGDVGYGYTF. For the CDR3, the DNA is TGTGCCAGCAGTCCGACAGGGGACGTCGGCTATGGCTACACCTTC. The J gene is TRBJ1-2, the V gene TRBV6-5, with TRBD1 matching over 8 bases. Per germline, CDR1 MNHEY and CDR2 SVGAGI. Trimming at V came to 5 bases and at J to 4 bases, leaving 9 bases not matched to a gene. This CDR3 contains 15 residues.

V and J are TRBV5-1 and TRBJ2-2; D may be TRBD1 (6 bases). Germline V gene lookup returns CDR1 SGHRS and CDR2 YFSETQ. Trimming cost V 0 bases and J 10 bases, with 10 bases left between them. The CDR3 loop spans 13 amino acids. As DNA, the CDR3 is TGCGCCAGCAGCTTGGGACAGGAAGAGGAGCTGTTTTTT. It is translated as CASSLGQEEELFF.

The chain combines TRBV11-2 with TRBJ1-6; D call uncertain. From germline, CDR1 is SGHAT and CDR2 FQNNGV. The V and J ends lost 1 base and 0 bases respectively, with 7 bases between them. CDR3 size: 16 residues. The CDR3 sequence: CASSLVGSSYNSPLHF. The CDR3 bases are TGTGCCAGCAGCTTAGTGGGGAGCTCCTATAATTCACCCCTCCACTTT. Looking up the rest from reference TRBV11-2 and TRBJ1-6 gives the full variable domain: EAGVAQSPRYKIIEKRQSVAFWCNPISGHATLYWYQQILGQGPKLLIQFQNNGVVDDSQLPKDRFSAERLKGVDSTLKIQPAKLEDSAVYLCASSLVGSSYNSPLHFGNGTRLTVT.

The J gene is TRBJ2-4, the V gene TRBV27; D is tentatively TRBD1 or TRBD2 (5 bases each). CDR3 length equals 17 residues. The germline V and J ends were trimmed by 4 bases and 6 bases, with 22 bases remaining between them. Germline V CDR1 and CDR2: MNHEY, SMNVEV (reference sequence). CDR3 in amino acids: CASSSSPPTLGTNIQYF. Here the CDR3 DNA reads TGTGCCAGCAGTTCCTCTCCACCGACCCTCGGGACAAACATTCAGTACTTC.

This sequence joins TRBV29-1 and TRBJ2-7; TRBD1 agrees at 8 bases. This CDR3 is built from 13 residues. Per germline, CDR1 SQVTM and CDR2 ANQGSEA. V lost 7 bases and J lost 7; bases outside the gene matches: 12. The CDR3 here is CSAMTGAAWEQYF. Here the CDR3 DNA reads TGCAGCGCGATGACAGGGGCGGCCTGGGAGCAGTACTTC.

The chain uses TRBV30 and TRBJ1-4; 8 nucleotides line up with TRBD1. CDR1 GTSNPN and CDR2 SVGIG come from the germline V gene (reference sequence). Unmatched junction bases numbered 8, after V lost 3 bases and J lost 8 bases. The CDR3 extends over 14 amino acids. Written as DNA, the CDR3 is TGTGCCTGGAGCAAACGACAGGGGCACGAAAAACTGTTTTTT. Amino acid sequence: CAWSKRQGHEKLFF.

This clone was observed once. The rearrangement uses TRBV5-1 and TRBJ2-5; 10 nucleotides align to TRBD1. CDR1 is SGHRS and CDR2 is YFSETQ in the germline V gene. The J segment lost 6 bases and the V segment lost 6 bases, leaving 8 bases of the junction unmatched. The CDR3 is 14 amino acids. The CDR3 loop reads CASKAGTGVQTQYF. For the CDR3, the DNA is TGCGCCAGCAAAGCGGGGACAGGGGTACAGACCCAGTACTTC.

The chain uses TRBV7-2 and TRBJ1-1; D call uncertain. This CDR3 contains 14 residues. Trimming cost V 4 bases and J 3 bases, with 12 bases left between them. Germline CDR1 reads SGHTA; CDR2 reads FQGNSA. The chain's CDR3 is CASSSSDGHTEAFF. The DNA for the CDR3 is TGTGCCAGCAGCTCCTCGGACGGGCACACTGAAGCTTTCTTT. Using reference TRBV7-2 and TRBJ1-1 for the parts outside the CDR3, the full variable domain is GAGVSQSPSNKVTEKGKDVELRCDPISGHTALYWYRQSLGQGLEFLIYFQGNSAPDKSGLPSDRFSAERTGGSVSTLTIQRTQQEDSAVYLCASSSSDGHTEAFFGQGTRLTVV.

The chain has TRBV5-4 and TRBJ2-1, with 8 bases lining up with TRBD1. Germline CDR1 reads SGHNT; CDR2 reads YYREEE (reference sequence). V dropped 4 bases and J dropped 3; count of bases not matched to a gene: 3. The CDR3 runs to 14 residues. This CDR3 is CASSPQGDYNEQFF. In nucleotides, the CDR3 is TGTGCCAGCAGCCCACAGGGGGACTACAATGAGCAGTTCTTC. Filled out from reference TRBV5-4 and TRBJ2-1, the complete variable domain reads ETGVTQSPTHLIKTRGQQVTLRCSSQSGHNTVSWYQQALGQGPQFIFQYYREEENGRGNFPPRFSGLQFPNYSSELNVNALELDDSALYLCASSPQGDYNEQFFGPGTRLTVL.